Detailed here is one T cell receptor (beta chain). Its antigen is not known. Sequencing was performed with immunoSEQ multiplex PCR; in TCRdb, only in-frame clones are kept and a portion is missing. The repertoire holds around 44,000 clones, with more than 60% as singletons. CDR1 is LNHNV and CDR2 is YYDKDF in the germline V gene (reference sequence). The CDR3 spans 17 residues. V lost 6 bases and J lost 4, with 22 bases in between. The data belong to a study of a mutant IDH1 vaccine in newly diagnosed glioma. Study in general: Pretreatment consisted of radiotherapy, temozolomide, or both, with most receiving both. Study-level results: Across multiple MHC alleles, 93.3% of patients had vaccine-induced responses.

Time point given: week 35, safety follow-up. Alongside topical imiquimod, each dose of vaccine comprised 300 ug of mutant IDH1 20-mer peptide. The chain combines TRBV15 with TRBJ1-5, with TRBD1 as a possible D gene (6 bases). The TCR comes from a man aged 35 to 55 with glioma. The starting material was PBMCs, obtained from a glioma patient whose treatment included an IDH1 peptide vaccine. Written as DNA, the CDR3 is TGTGCCACCAGTAGGGACATCCCCCCGCCCTCAAATCAGCCCCAGCATTTT. This gives the protein CATSRDIPPPSNQPQHF.